The present T cell receptor (beta chain) was sequenced within a study of cytomegalovirus exposure and HLA in healthy donors. On the study more broadly: Researchers previously reported finding about 110 million unique TCR beta sequences from around 200 million T cells.

Notes on this clone: Its antigen is not known.

A multiplex PCR was run with 60 Vbeta primers and 13 Jbeta primers. Here immunoSEQ multiplex PCR was the method, and the copy in TCRdb shows in-frame clones only, minus some. The sample contains 100,000 or so clones, 60% to 85% of which appear only once. It was healthy bone marrow donors who served as donors. While unrecorded immune exposures were likely, the donors were nominally healthy when sampled. Study results and caveats: An analysis done earlier found most TCR beta V segments productive about 90% or about 30% of the time.

Germline CDR1 SGHNT, CDR2 YENEEA. V was shortened by 3 bases and J by 7 bases, with 16 bases between the two germline ends. The CDR3 runs 14 residues. The sequence was obtained from a male donor in good health and CMV-seronegative. The chain is built from TRBV11-3 and TRBJ2-7; weak D call: TRBD1 (5 bases). Sequenced material: PBMCs. CDR3 sequence reads: CASSLDQTAREQYF. CDR3 nucleotide sequence: TGTGCCAGCAGCTTGGACCAGACAGCTCGGGAGCAGTACTTC.